The 13 T cell receptor beta chains listed next were all sequenced from one sample in a study of CD8 T cells in Susac syndrome. With random hexamers, 0.5 to 1 ug RNA was reverse transcribed. TCRdb reanalysed the immunoSEQ multiplex PCR reads using MiXCR and keeps one entry per CDR3 protein. The sample gives around 140,000 distinct CDR3 sequences, roughly 80% of which show up once; 0.45% to 0.65% is in the top ten. Sequencing used CD8+ T cells from PBMCs. The receptors shown here come from a human donor with multiple sclerosis.

This clonotype was recorded once. The V gene is TRBV19, the J gene TRBJ2-1; 7 nucleotides align to TRBD1. Germline CDR1 reads LNHDA; CDR2 reads SQIVND (reference sequence). The CDR3 loop spans 14 amino acids. Trimming took 10 bases from V and 3 from J; bases not matched to a gene: 9. The CDR3 nucleotides read TGTGCCACCTTAGGACAGGAGAACTACAATGAGCAGTTCTTC. Its translation: CATLGQENYNEQFF.

The rearrangement joins TRBV19 to TRBJ2-3; D tentatively fits TRBD1 or TRBD2 (5 bases each). V gave up 5 bases and J gave up 9 bases, with 15 bases separating them. This CDR3 is built from 13 residues. Germline CDR1 reads LNHDA; CDR2 reads SQIVND (reference sequence). The CDR3 DNA follows: TGTGCCAGTAGTCCGAGGGGAATTGGAACGCAGTATTTT. As protein: CASSPRGIGTQYF.

This rearrangement joins TRBV19 to TRBJ2-1; TRBD2 might be the D (6 bases). Trimming pared 5 bases from V and 3 bases from J, leaving 14 bases between. Germline V gene sequence: CDR1 LNHDA, CDR2 SQIVND (reference sequence). This CDR3 has 15 amino acids. CDR3 sequence (DNA): TGTGCCAGTAGTTCGGCCCCCGGGAGCTACAATGAGCAGTTCTTC. Encoded protein: CASSSAPGSYNEQFF.

The V gene is TRBV15, the J gene TRBJ2-7, with D maybe TRBD1 (6 bases). Per germline, CDR1 LNHNV and CDR2 YYDKDF (reference sequence). The CDR3 is 14 amino acids. Trimming removed 0 bases from V and 5 bases from J, with 11 bases in between. The CDR3 nucleotides are TGTGCCACCAGCAGAGATGGGACAATCGACGAGCAGTACGTC. Translation gives CATSRDGTIDEQYV.

V is TRBV11-2 and J is TRBJ2-7; D may be TRBD2 (5 bases). V was cut by 5 bases and J by 3 bases, with 11 bases left in between. The CDR3 totals 13 residues. The germline V gene has CDR1 SGHAT and CDR2 FQNNGV. Here the CDR3 reads CASSATTSYEQYF. DNA for the CDR3: TGTGCCAGCAGCGCCACTACTAGCTACGAGCAGTACTTC.

The genes are TRBV5-6 and TRBJ1-1; perhaps TRBD1 as D (5 bases). Trimming took off 3 bases at V and 7 bases at J, with 13 bases between the two ends. The CDR3 consists of 13 residues. CDR1 SGHDT and CDR2 YYEEEE come from the germline V gene. This CDR3 reads CASSSAPGLEAFF. The CDR3, as DNA: TGTGCCAGCAGCTCCGCACCGGGGCTTGAAGCTTTCTTT. Combining the CDR3 with reference TRBV5-6 and TRBJ1-1 gives the whole variable domain DAGVTQSPTHLIKTRGQQVTLRCSPKSGHDTVSWYQQALGQGPQFIFQYYEEEERQRGNFPDRFSGHQFPNYSSELNVNALLLGDSALYLCASSSAPGLEAFFGQGTRLTVV.

V gene TRBV27 combines with J gene TRBJ2-1, with 13 bases lining up with TRBD2. Germline trimming cut 4 bases from V and 8 bases from J; bases unmatched to any gene: 5. The CDR3 extends over 15 amino acids. Germline CDR1 reads MNHEY; CDR2 reads SMNVEV (reference sequence). The CDR3 DNA is TGTGCCAGCAGTTCGGGACTAGCGGGGTGGGATGAGCAGTTCTTC. Translating it yields CASSSGLAGWDEQFF.

This chain joins TRBV12-5 and TRBJ2-1, with no clear D. The V and J ends lost 0 bases and 4 bases respectively, with 16 bases between them. CDR3 length: 17 residues. Germline V gene lookup returns CDR1 LGHNT and CDR2 FRNRAP. CDR3 DNA sequence: TGTGCTAGTGGTTTGGTGACCTCTCGGCACACATACAATGAGCAGTTCTTC. It codes for CASGLVTSRHTYNEQFF.

In the case of this clonotype: The junction differs from germline at one of its ends, possibly a read error. The chain is built from TRBV2 and TRBJ2-2, with 7 bases lining up with TRBD1. The CDR3 length is 14 residues. From germline, CDR1 is SNHLY and CDR2 FYNNEI. The CDR3 DNA reads TGTGCCGGCAGTGACAGGGAAGAAACCGGGGAGCTGTTTTTT. This sequence encodes CAGSDREETGELFF. The entire variable domain, with the rest obtained from reference TRBV2 and TRBJ2-2, is as follows: EPEVTQTPSHQVTQMGQEVILRCVPISNHLYFYWYRQILGQKVEFLVSFYNNEISEKSEIFDDQFSVERPDGSNFTLKIRSTKLEDSAMYFCAGSDREETGELFFGEGSRLTVL.

This chain joins TRBV12-3 or TRBV12-4 and TRBJ1-1; D uncertain. The ends were cut back, 0 bases at V and 0 bases at J, with 11 bases in the middle. The CDR3 spans 16 residues. This CDR3 reads CASSLAGRTLNTEAFF. In DNA form, the CDR3 reads TGTGCCAGCAGTTTAGCGGGCCGAACCCTGAACACTGAAGCTTTCTTT.

The CDR3 loop is CAWTISAPDTQYF. The DNA of the CDR3 is TGTGCCTGGACGATCAGCGCCCCAGATACGCAGTATTTT. This rearrangement joins TRBV30 to TRBJ2-3; D not resolved. The CDR3 is 13 amino acids. V lost 4 bases to trimming and J lost 4 bases, with 12 bases between them. Germline CDR1 and CDR2: GTSNPN and SVGIG (reference sequence).

V usage is TRBV9 and J usage is TRBJ1-5; no firm D call. This CDR3 spans 15 amino acids. The V gene lost 0 bases and the J gene lost 1 base, with 8 bases spanning the gap. The V gene's germline CDR1 is SGDLS and CDR2 YYNGEE. CDR3 DNA sequence: TGTGCCAGCAGCGTAGACGGTGGGAGCAATCAGCCCCAGCATTTT. This codes for CASSVDGGSNQPQHF.

The rearrangement uses TRBV27 and TRBJ1-1; TRBD1 aligns across 10 bases. CDR1 and CDR2 from the germline V gene are MNHEY and SMNVEV (reference sequence). V was clipped by 8 bases and J by 3 bases; unmatched bases: 6. The CDR3 spans 14 residues. The CDR3 spells CASAGQGSYTEAFF. CDR3 nucleotides: TGTGCCAGCGCGGGACAGGGGTCGTACACTGAAGCTTTCTTT.